The 6 T cell receptor beta chains below come from one sample, sequenced in a study of PD-1 blockade in classical Hodgkin lymphoma. Only in-frame clones appear in the TCRdb table, and some are missing; sequencing was by immunoSEQ multiplex PCR. The table includes approximately 23,000 clones, approximately 91% detected once. The time point was: newly diagnosed, previously untreated cHL patient sample. Researchers report purifying CD4+ T cells from thawed PBMCs by magnetic negative selection. Material for sequencing was CD4+ T cells from blood. These receptor sequences come from a human donor with classical Hodgkin lymphoma.

This clone came up once. V is TRBV10-3 and J is TRBJ2-7, with D uncertain. Per the germline V gene, CDR1 is ENHRY and CDR2 is SYGVKD. The CDR3 length is 14 residues. Trimming took off 11 bases at V and 0 bases at J, with 17 bases between the two ends. This CDR3 is CAARTETHSYEQYF. The CDR3 region has the DNA TGTGCCGCCCGGACGGAAACCCACTCCTACGAGCAGTACTTC.

The chain carries TRBV18 and TRBJ1-2; D may be TRBD1 (5 bases). Germline V CDR1 and CDR2: KGHSH, LQKENI. There are 14 residues in the CDR3. Trimming pared 3 bases from V and 7 bases from J, leaving 15 bases between. CDR3 loop: CASSPQGIRGGYTF. CDR3 in DNA: TGTGCCAGCTCACCCCAGGGTATACGTGGTGGCTACACCTTC.

This chain links TRBV13 with TRBJ1-2; D is unclear. CDR1 and CDR2 from the germline V gene are PRHDT and FYEKMQ (reference sequence). This CDR3 is 15 amino acids long. V was trimmed by 0 bases and J by 2 bases, leaving 10 bases between them. The CDR3 region has the DNA TGTGCCAGCAGCTTAGGGGTTCCTTTCAACTATGGCTACACCTTC. Its translation: CASSLGVPFNYGYTF.

This clone has a single count. The J gene is TRBJ2-1, the V gene TRBV7-9, with D unresolved. CDR1 and CDR2 (germline): SEHNR, FQNEAQ (reference sequence). With 2 bases removed from V and 0 bases from J, the gap between germline ends came to 17 bases. The CDR3 extends over 18 amino acids. The CDR3, as DNA: TGTGCCAGCAGCTTATCCCTAATCCGATCGAGCTCCTACAATGAGCAGTTCTTC. Amino acids: CASSLSLIRSSSYNEQFF.

This clone was recorded only once. This chain connects TRBV5-4 to TRBJ2-5, with TRBD2 matching over 9 bases. Per germline, CDR1 SGHNT and CDR2 YYREEE (reference sequence). V was pared by 2 bases and J by 1 base, with 6 bases of the junction left unmatched. The CDR3 length is 16 residues. The CDR3: CASSLNWREGQETQYF. The CDR3 DNA is TGTGCCAGCAGCTTAAACTGGCGGGAGGGCCAAGAGACCCAGTACTTC.

The chain has TRBV6-5 and TRBJ1-6; D perhaps matches TRBD1 (6 bases). The CDR3 is 15 residues long. V gave up 6 bases and J gave up 5 bases, with 14 bases separating them. CDR1 MNHEY and CDR2 SVGAGI come from the germline V gene. The chain's CDR3 is CASSLGQPDNSPLHF. CDR3 bases: TGTGCCAGCAGCCTTGGACAGCCCGATAATTCACCCCTCCACTTT.